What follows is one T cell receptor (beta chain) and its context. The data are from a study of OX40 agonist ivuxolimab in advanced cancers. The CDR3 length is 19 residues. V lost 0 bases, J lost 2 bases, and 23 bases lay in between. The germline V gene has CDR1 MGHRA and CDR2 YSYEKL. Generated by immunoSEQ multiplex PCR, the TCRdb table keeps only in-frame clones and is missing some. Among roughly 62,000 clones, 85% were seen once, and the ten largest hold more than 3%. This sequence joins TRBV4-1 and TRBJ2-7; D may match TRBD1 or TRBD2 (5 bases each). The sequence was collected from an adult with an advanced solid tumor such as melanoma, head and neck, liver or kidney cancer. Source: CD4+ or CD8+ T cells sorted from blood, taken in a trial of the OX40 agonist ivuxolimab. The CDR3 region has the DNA TGCGCCAGCAGCCAAGATTGGGAACCAGGGATTGGGGGTCCCTACGAGCAGTACTTC. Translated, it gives CASSQDWEPGIGGPYEQYF.